The rows below give T cell receptor beta chains drawn from one sample of a study of T-cell memory formation after mild COVID-19. Each CDR3 protein is one row after TCRdb ran MiXCR on the 5' RACE reads. The repertoire holds 90,000 to 120,000 distinct CDR3 sequences, with 13% to 15% as singletons. Source material: PBMCs or a T cell subset sorted from them (not recorded which). Receptors were obtained from a young man who had mild COVID-19 (a few samples of this study predate the infection). Cell type and time point are not known. The CDR3 runs from the conserved cysteine through the conserved F or W. D genes are given only for firm matches. The size of a clone is reported for some rows only, either as once, few or many, or as a class for expanded clones.

CDR3 length: 16; clone size: few; J gene: TRBJ2-1; D gene: TRBD2; V gene: TRBV19; CDR3 protein: CASSPTSGGSYNEQFF; CDR3 DNA: TGTGCCAGTAGTCCGACTAGCGGGGGCTCCTACAATGAGCAGTTCTTC
CDR3 length: 13; clone size: few; J gene: TRBJ2-2; D gene: .; V gene: TRBV7-8; CDR3 protein: CASQDANTGELFF; CDR3 DNA: TGTGCCAGTCAGGACGCGAACACCGGGGAGCTGTTTTTT
CDR3 length: 17; clone size: .; J gene: TRBJ2-2; D gene: TRBD1; V gene: TRBV5-5; CDR3 protein: CASSRPWDSSNTGELFF; CDR3 DNA: TGTGCCAGCAGCAGACCGTGGGACAGCTCGAACACCGGGGAGCTGTTTTTT
CDR3 length: 14; clone size: few; J gene: TRBJ2-7; D gene: .; V gene: TRBV5-1; CDR3 protein: CASSLDKPDYEQYF; CDR3 DNA: TGCGCCAGCAGCTTGGACAAGCCAGACTACGAGCAGTACTTC
CDR3 length: 15; clone size: many; J gene: TRBJ2-3; D gene: TRBD2; V gene: TRBV12-3/TRBV12-4; CDR3 protein: CASSGGTSGTDTQYF; CDR3 DNA: TGTGCCAGCAGTGGGGGGACTAGCGGAACAGATACGCAGTATTTT
CDR3 length: 15; clone size: few; J gene: TRBJ2-2; D gene: .; V gene: TRBV7-7; CDR3 protein: CASSGGTGFTGELFF; CDR3 DNA: TGTGCTAGCAGCGGGGGGACAGGGTTCACCGGGGAGCTGTTTTTT
CDR3 length: 15; clone size: many; J gene: TRBJ1-4; D gene: .; V gene: TRBV4-3; CDR3 protein: CASSQEAEVGEKLFF; CDR3 DNA: TGCGCCAGCAGCCAAGAGGCGGAAGTCGGGGAAAAACTGTTTTTT
CDR3 length: 15; clone size: .; J gene: TRBJ2-7; D gene: TRBD1; V gene: TRBV19; CDR3 protein: CASSIYTGDTYEQYF; CDR3 DNA: TGTGCCAGTAGTATCTATACAGGGGACACCTACGAGCAGTACTTC
CDR3 length: 15; clone size: .; J gene: TRBJ1-3; D gene: TRBD1; V gene: TRBV6-6; CDR3 protein: CASSSAGGPGNTIYF; CDR3 DNA: TGTGCCAGCAGTTCAGCAGGGGGGCCTGGAAACACCATATATTTT
CDR3 length: 14; clone size: many; J gene: TRBJ2-1; D gene: .; V gene: TRBV18; CDR3 protein: CASSPRGMDNEQFF; CDR3 DNA: TGTGCCAGCTCACCACGAGGGATGGACAATGAGCAGTTCTTC
CDR3 length: 17; clone size: .; J gene: TRBJ2-3; D gene: .; V gene: TRBV27; CDR3 protein: CASSFSGRLLSTDTQYF; CDR3 DNA: TGTGCCAGCAGTTTCTCCGGCAGGCTCCTTAGCACAGATACGCAGTATTTT
CDR3 length: 16; clone size: .; J gene: TRBJ2-1; D gene: .; V gene: TRBV27; CDR3 protein: CASSLIGASSYNEQFF; CDR3 DNA: TGTGCCAGCAGTTTAATTGGGGCGAGCTCCTACAATGAGCAGTTCTTC
CDR3 length: 10; clone size: .; J gene: TRBJ1-1; D gene: .; V gene: TRBV30; CDR3 protein: CAWVNTEAFF; CDR3 DNA: TGTGCCTGGGTGAACACTGAAGCTTTCTTT
CDR3 length: 17; clone size: .; J gene: TRBJ2-2; D gene: .; V gene: TRBV11-2; CDR3 protein: CASSLGGAGGLAGELFF; CDR3 DNA: TGTGCCAGCAGCTTAGGAGGTGCAGGGGGGTTGGCCGGGGAGCTGTTTTTT